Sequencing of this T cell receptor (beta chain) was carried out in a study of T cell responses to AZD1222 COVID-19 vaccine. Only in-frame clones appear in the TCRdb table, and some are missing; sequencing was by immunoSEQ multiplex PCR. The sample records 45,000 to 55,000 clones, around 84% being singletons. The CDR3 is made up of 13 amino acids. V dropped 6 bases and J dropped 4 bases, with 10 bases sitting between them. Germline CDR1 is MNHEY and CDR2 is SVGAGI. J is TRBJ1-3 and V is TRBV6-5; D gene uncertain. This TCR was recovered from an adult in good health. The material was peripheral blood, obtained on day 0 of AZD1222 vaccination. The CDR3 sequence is CASSLDLGNTIYF. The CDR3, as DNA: TGTGCCAGCAGCCTCGACCTCGGAAACACCATATATTTT.